The entry that follows covers one T cell receptor beta chain sequence. This clonotype was detected ten times or more. There is no known antigen for this receptor. Base quality data are lacking; no much larger clone is found one base away. These data originate in a study of spatial heterogeneity in lung cancer (dated by TCRdb to about 2019). Regarding the research as a whole: More beta-chain than alpha-chain transcripts were consistently detected, likely reflecting higher beta-chain transcript abundance. TCR transcript counts in tumor regions correlated strongly with a T cell transcriptional module score from matched bulk RNA-seq. In the raw uncorrected reads, each unique combination of TCR and UMI appeared more than ten times on average. In non-small cell lung cancer, the study quantitatively compared TCR alpha and beta repertoires across several tumor regions, matched nontumor lung, and blood. Nonsynonymous mutation counts, determined by whole-exome sequencing of tumor tissue, were related to TCR repertoire features. At surgery, both alpha and beta chains were TCR-sequenced in under 250 tumor regions, about 64 matched nontumor lung samples and over 50 PBMC samples. The paper as a whole reports these results and caveats: Counts of ubiquitous and regional expanded TCRs were found to correlate with counts of ubiquitous and regional nonsynonymous mutations, respectively. TCR-seq coverage of tumor T cells was estimated to be only approximately 7% for alpha chains and more than 11% for beta chains. The tumor nonsynonymous mutation count correlated with the number of expanded alpha and beta TCRs within the tumor. Confirming at a functional level the hypothesis that regional TCRs recognize regional mutations was considered to require additional single-cell paired TCR alpha and beta sequencing.

The protocol used for the library was 5' RACE. TCRdb lists the instrument as NextSeq 500. The TCR library protocol attached a unique molecular identifier to each TCR cDNA molecule to allow correction of PCR and sequencing errors. As for the original processing: TCR identification, UMI-based error correction and CDR3 extraction were performed with Decombinator tools. Expanded TCRs were defined as those above a frequency of 2 per 1,000, corresponding to the top 1% of the tumor frequency distribution. Expanded tumor TCRs statistically deemed absent (corrected P<0.05) from at least one tumor region were classed as regional, and all other expanded tumor TCRs were classed as ubiquitous. Rényi diversity was computed with the R vegan package after subsampling each repertoire 100 times to 5,000 TCRs. CDR3 similarity networks were constructed using string-kernel similarity of amino acid triplets, with links drawn between CDR3s whose pairwise similarity was above 0.82. TCRdb took the public reads, trimmed them with fastp at Q25, ran MiXCR for clone calling and kept in-frame beta chains. Identical CDR3 protein sequences are pooled into one entry, listed with their most common genes and DNA. The V and J calls shown here were made by TCRdb, not taken from the authors' results. The sample includes about 6,400 distinct CDR3 sequences, with about 6.7% observed a single time. The biggest ten clones account for around 12% of the sample.

Read against the paper, the sample's time point label means: sample taken at primary tumor resection. Donors were about 70 patients with early-stage, untreated non-small cell lung cancer from the lung TRACERx cohort. TCR sequencing used whole RNA extracted from tumor and nontumor lung tissue, or from cryopreserved PBMC samples, without cell sorting. Patients were selected for TCR sequencing only if sufficient RNA was available from at least two tumor regions. Tumor and adjacent nontumor lung specimens were reviewed by a lung pathologist before selection. The sequence was collected from a male donor with early-stage non-small cell lung cancer. The material was lung tumor tissue, obtained at surgery.

DNA sequence: TGTGCCAGCAGTTACCAGACAGGGGGGACTGAAGCTTTCTTT. This sequence encodes CASSYQTGGTEAFF. This chain is built from TRBV6-5 and TRBJ1-1; 9 bases in between match TRBD1. In the germline V gene, CDR1 corresponds to MNHEY and CDR2 to SVGAGI. Its CDR3 holds 14 amino acids, cysteine through phenylalanine. Kept here is only the CDR3 DNA, which spans 42 bases and is read in frame from base 1. Trimming leaves V shorter by 2 bases and J shorter by 5 bases, with the junction holding 3 bases beyond the gene matches.